These T cell receptor beta chains were read from a single sample in a study of patients and donors after allogeneic stem cell transplantation. From the RT-PCR reads, TCRdb called clonotypes with MiXCR, one entry per CDR3 protein. The sample consists of about a million distinct CDR3 sequences, roughly 18% of them appearing once. Sequenced: blood, either unsorted or a sorted T cell fraction (not recorded which). These receptors were obtained from a human donor who was either an allogeneic HSCT recipient or a stem cell or donor lymphocyte infusion donor (not recorded which). It is not recorded whose cells these are; they may come from a transplant donor. Each CDR3 is given with its conserved first and last residue. Fields, in order: clone size, V gene, D gene, J gene, CDR3 protein, CDR3 DNA. A D gene is named only where the DNA matches it firmly. The size of a clone is reported for some rows only, either as once, few or many, or as a class for expanded clones.

size: -; V: TRBV24-1; D: -; J: TRBJ2-2; CDR3: CATSETTVAGELFF; DNA: TGTGCCACCAGTGAAACAACAGTGGCCGGGGAGCTGTTTTTT
size: -; V: TRBV27; D: -; J: TRBJ2-7; CDR3: CASSSRSLREQYF; DNA: TGTGCCAGCAGTTCCCGTTCCCTACGCGAGCAGTACTTC
size: -; V: TRBV24-1; D: -; J: TRBJ1-1; CDR3: CATSENSMNTEAFF; DNA: TGTGCCACCAGTGAGAACAGCATGAACACTGAAGCTTTCTTT
size: few; V: TRBV10-3; D: TRBD1; J: TRBJ1-4; CDR3: CAISSQGAILTTNEKLFF; DNA: TGTGCCATCAGTTCACAGGGGGCGATCCTAACAACTAATGAAAAACTGTTTTTT
size: few; V: TRBV7-2; D: -; J: TRBJ2-2; CDR3: CASSLVVGGGTGELFF; DNA: TGTGCCAGCAGCTTAGTTGTAGGGGGAGGCACCGGGGAGCTGTTTTTT
size: -; V: TRBV30; D: -; J: TRBJ2-5; CDR3: CAWSPLAWYQETQYF; DNA: TGTGCCTGGAGTCCTCTCGCATGGTACCAAGAGACCCAGTACTTC
size: few; V: TRBV5-1; D: -; J: TRBJ1-1; CDR3: CASSLWVRSGPEAFF; DNA: TGCGCCAGCAGCTTGTGGGTCAGATCGGGCCCTGAAGCTTTCTTT
size: few; V: TRBV12-3/TRBV12-4; D: TRBD1; J: TRBJ2-7; CDR3: CASSLEGTGKNESLYEQYF; DNA: TGTGCCAGCAGTTTGGAGGGGACAGGGAAGAATGAGTCTCTATACGAGCAGTACTTC
size: -; V: TRBV29-1; D: TRBD1; J: TRBJ2-7; CDR3: CSAKGGQGLNEQYF; DNA: TGCAGCGCCAAGGGGGGACAGGGGCTTAACGAGCAGTACTTC
size: many; V: TRBV4-1; D: -; J: TRBJ1-2; CDR3: CASSQVAYYGYTF; DNA: TGCGCCAGCAGCCAAGTGGCTTACTATGGCTACACCTTC
size: few; V: TRBV15; D: TRBD2; J: TRBJ2-1; CDR3: CATSRDQGRGAGYNEQFF; DNA: TGTGCCACCAGCAGAGATCAGGGGCGGGGGGCAGGATACAATGAGCAGTTCTTC
size: -; V: TRBV18; D: TRBD1; J: TRBJ1-1; CDR3: CASSPGTGASTEAFF; DNA: TGTGCCAGCTCACCTGGGACAGGAGCAAGCACTGAAGCTTTCTTT
size: few; V: TRBV10-3; D: -; J: TRBJ2-6; CDR3: CAISEPAGSRGANVLTF; DNA: TGTGCCATCAGTGAGCCGGCAGGGTCGAGAGGGGCCAACGTCCTGACTTTC
size: -; V: TRBV9; D: -; J: TRBJ1-1; CDR3: CASSARTVNTEAFF; DNA: TGTGCCAGCAGCGCTAGGACAGTGAACACTGAAGCTTTCTTT
size: few; V: TRBV9; D: -; J: TRBJ2-7; CDR3: CASRPFVGPYEQYF; DNA: TGTGCCAGCAGACCCTTCGTGGGACCCTACGAGCAGTACTTC
size: -; V: TRBV12-3/TRBV12-4; D: -; J: TRBJ1-4; CDR3: CASSPYGGGEKLFF; DNA: TGTGCCAGCAGTCCCTACGGGGGTGGAGAAAAACTGTTTTTT
size: many; V: TRBV12-3/TRBV12-4; D: TRBD2; J: TRBJ2-1; CDR3: CASRSTAGEQFF; DNA: TGTGCCAGCAGGTCTACAGCGGGGGAGCAGTTCTTC
size: -; V: TRBV6-4; D: -; J: TRBJ1-1; CDR3: CASRSTGLNTEAFF; DNA: TGTGCCAGCAGAAGCACCGGGCTCAACACTGAAGCTTTCTTT
size: -; V: TRBV12-3/TRBV12-4; D: -; J: TRBJ2-7; CDR3: CASSLSIVGGHEQYF; DNA: TGTGCCAGCAGTTTGAGTATTGTGGGGGGGCACGAGCAGTACTTC
size: -; V: TRBV6-1; D: -; J: TRBJ2-6; CDR3: CASSPRRGRGANVLTF; DNA: TGTGCCAGCAGTCCCCGGAGGGGGCGTGGGGCCAACGTCCTGACTTTC
size: few; V: TRBV5-1; D: TRBD1; J: TRBJ2-7; CDR3: CASSLRPGQSNYEQYF; DNA: TGCGCCAGCAGCCTCCGCCCGGGACAGAGTAACTACGAGCAGTACTTC
size: -; V: TRBV6-1; D: TRBD1; J: TRBJ2-7; CDR3: CASSDPQGSREQYF; DNA: TGTGCCAGCAGTGATCCACAGGGGTCGCGCGAGCAGTACTTC
size: few; V: TRBV6-1; D: TRBD1; J: TRBJ2-2; CDR3: CASSAGTGGGTGELFF; DNA: TGTGCCAGCAGTGCCGGGACAGGGGGGGGAACAGGGGAGCTGTTTTTT
size: -; V: TRBV28; D: -; J: TRBJ1-6; CDR3: CASITSSLGSSYNSPLHF; DNA: TGTGCCAGCATTACCTCTTCATTGGGGAGCTCCTATAATTCACCCCTCCACTTT
size: -; V: TRBV2; D: -; J: TRBJ2-7; CDR3: CASRLDRDQTYWLDF; DNA: TGTGCCAGCAGACTCGACCGGGACCAGACATACTGGTTGGACTTC
size: -; V: TRBV4-2; D: -; J: TRBJ2-5; CDR3: CASSQDQGRGGETQYF; DNA: TGTGCCAGCAGCCAAGATCAGGGGCGGGGAGGAGAGACCCAGTACTTC
size: few; V: TRBV28; D: -; J: TRBJ2-3; CDR3: CASSGGVRDTQYF; DNA: TGTGCCAGCAGTGGAGGGGTACGAGATACGCAGTATTTT
size: -; V: TRBV12-3/TRBV12-4; D: TRBD1; J: TRBJ1-2; CDR3: CASSSRQGEALFRGYTF; DNA: TGTGCCAGCAGTTCCCGACAGGGTGAGGCCCTATTTCGTGGCTACACCTTC
size: few; V: TRBV5-1; D: -; J: TRBJ1-1; CDR3: CASSRLGRDTEAFF; DNA: TGCGCCAGCAGCCGCCTCGGTCGGGACACTGAAGCTTTCTTT
size: few; V: TRBV5-5; D: -; J: TRBJ1-2; CDR3: CASSLGVSNYGYTF; DNA: TGTGCCAGCAGCTTAGGGGTCTCTAACTATGGCTACACCTTC
size: -; V: TRBV12-3/TRBV12-4; D: TRBD1; J: TRBJ1-5; CDR3: CASSSGTGRNQPQHF; DNA: TGTGCCAGCAGTTCCGGGACAGGGAGGAATCAGCCCCAGCATTTT
size: -; V: TRBV20-1; D: -; J: TRBJ1-5; CDR3: CSASFPRDGQPQHF; DNA: TGCAGTGCTAGTTTCCCCAGGGATGGTCAGCCCCAGCATTTT
size: few; V: TRBV29-1; D: TRBD1; J: TRBJ2-6; CDR3: CSVGDRPSSGANVLTF; DNA: TGCAGCGTTGGGGACAGACCCTCCTCTGGGGCCAACGTCCTGACTTTC
size: few; V: TRBV12-3/TRBV12-4; D: -; J: TRBJ2-5; CDR3: CASRPGYQETQYF; DNA: TGTGCCAGCAGGCCGGGATACCAAGAGACCCAGTACTTC
size: few; V: TRBV12-3/TRBV12-4; D: -; J: TRBJ1-5; CDR3: CASSEGPQEPRQHF; DNA: TGTGCCAGCAGCGAGGGACCACAAGAGCCCAGACAGCATTTT
size: few; V: TRBV5-1; D: TRBD1; J: TRBJ2-2; CDR3: CASSSGTGYTGELFF; DNA: TGCGCCAGCAGTTCCGGGACAGGCTACACCGGGGAGCTGTTTTTT
size: few; V: TRBV4-3; D: TRBD1; J: TRBJ2-7; CDR3: CASSQDNRQGAYEQYF; DNA: TGCGCCAGCAGCCAAGATAACAGGCAGGGGGCCTACGAGCAGTACTTC
size: -; V: TRBV27; D: -; J: TRBJ1-2; CDR3: CARGAVSISYGYTF; DNA: TGTGCCCGAGGGGCCGTTTCCATTTCCTATGGCTACACCTTC
size: -; V: TRBV28; D: TRBD2; J: TRBJ2-2; CDR3: CASSRSGGTDTGELFF; DNA: TGTGCCAGCAGCCGCTCGGGGGGGACGGACACCGGGGAGCTGTTTTTT
size: few; V: TRBV12-3/TRBV12-4; D: -; J: TRBJ2-2; CDR3: CASSKQGFTGELFF; DNA: TGTGCCAGCAGTAAACAGGGATTCACCGGGGAGCTGTTTTTT
size: -; V: TRBV18; D: -; J: TRBJ2-3; CDR3: CASSPPSATSTDTQYF; DNA: TGTGCCAGCTCACCACCGTCTGCGACTAGCACAGATACGCAGTATTTT
size: few; V: TRBV4-1; D: TRBD2; J: TRBJ2-3; CDR3: CASSQRNGREDTDTQYF; DNA: TGCGCCAGCAGCCAACGGAATGGGCGGGAGGACACAGATACGCAGTATTTT